One sample yielded the 23 T cell receptor beta chains listed below, sequenced in a study of response to subunit inactivated influenza vaccine. MiXCR was run by TCRdb on the RT-PCR reads, yielding one entry per CDR3 protein. Of about 650,000 distinct CDR3 sequences listed, 14% are singletons. The specimen comprised PBMCs from blood, sampled around 15 days before vaccination. All receptors derive from a man aged 50 or older who received an inactivated influenza vaccine.

CDR3 loop: CASSFDFTYEQYF. CDR3 coding DNA: TGTGCCAGCAGCTTCGACTTCACCTACGAGCAGTACTTC. This chain links TRBV5-5 with TRBJ2-7; D unresolved. This CDR3 spans 13 amino acids. V was cut by 2 bases and J by 2 bases, with 8 bases left in between. Germline loops: CDR1 SGHKS, CDR2 YYEKEE (reference sequence).

CDR3 nucleotide sequence: TGTGCCAGCAGTTTGACAGGGCTCTACAATGAGCAGTTCTTC. Translation: CASSLTGLYNEQFF. V is TRBV27 and J is TRBJ2-1; 7 nucleotides line up with TRBD1. The CDR3 runs 14 residues. From germline, CDR1 is MNHEY and CDR2 SMNVEV (reference sequence). V shed 3 bases, J shed 3 bases, and the junction held 2 bases outside the gene matches.

This clonotype was seen only a few times. The chain combines TRBV24-1 with TRBJ2-1; D not certain. V was clipped by 0 bases and J by 8 bases, with 4 bases between them. CDR1 and CDR2 from the germline V gene are KGHDR and SFDVKD. The CDR3 consists of 12 residues. CDR3 amino acids: CATSDLNHEQFF. CDR3 DNA: TGTGCCACCAGTGATTTGAACCATGAGCAGTTCTTC.

V is TRBV18 and J is TRBJ2-3; 7 bases map to TRBD2. Germline CDR1 is KGHSH and CDR2 is LQKENI. The junction had 4 bases not matched to a gene; V was cut back by 3 bases and J by 4 bases. This CDR3 comprises 14 residues. The CDR3 bases are TGTGCCAGCTCACCGGGAGGGCCAGCAGATACGCAGTATTTT. The encoded protein is CASSPGGPADTQYF.

This clonotype was detected a few times. Relative to the germline gene, one junction end is altered; a read error may explain this. V gene TRBV11-2 combines with J gene TRBJ2-7; unclear D gene. The CDR3 spans 14 residues. From germline, CDR1 is SGHAT and CDR2 FQNNGV. Here the CDR3 DNA reads TGTGCCAGCAGCTTAGATGTTAGCTCCGACGAGCAGTACTTC. Its translation: CASSLDVSSDEQYF.

At least ten counts were recorded for this clonotype. The chain links TRBV5-1 to TRBJ1-1, with unresolved D. CDR3 length: 15 amino acids. Trimming took 4 bases from V and 1 from J, leaving 14 bases between them. The germline V gene encodes CDR1 SGHRS and CDR2 YFSETQ. This CDR3 is CASSLLSGGNTEAFF. The CDR3 DNA reads TGCGCCAGCAGCCTGTTGTCCGGCGGGAACACTGAAGCTTTCTTT.

The chain has TRBV18 and TRBJ1-5; no clear D. The germline gives CDR1 KGHSH, CDR2 LQKENI. The CDR3 loop spans 14 amino acids. Trimming shortened V by 4 bases and J by 0 bases, and 7 bases separated the two germline ends. Written as DNA, the CDR3 is TGTGCCAGCTCACGCGATAATAGCAATCAGCCCCAGCATTTT. This gives the protein CASSRDNSNQPQHF.

This clonotype was seen only a few times. J is TRBJ1-5 and V is TRBV10-2; TRBD1 might be the D (6 bases). V lost 5 bases and J lost 5, with 10 bases in between. The CDR3 has 13 amino acids. Per germline, CDR1 WSHSY and CDR2 SAAADI. The CDR3 DNA reads as TGCGCCAGCAGTACAGGGTGGGATCAGCCCCAGCATTTT. Protein: CASSTGWDQPQHF.

This sequence joins TRBV20-1 and TRBJ2-7; maybe TRBD2 (7 bases). This CDR3 is built from 14 residues. Trimming took 4 bases from V and 3 from J, leaving 16 bases between them. Germline V gene lookup returns CDR1 DFQATT and CDR2 SNEGSKA (reference sequence). The DNA for the CDR3 is TGCAGTGCTAAAAAGAGGCGGGGGCTCTACGAGCAGTACTTC. It translates to CSAKKRRGLYEQYF.

There are a few counts of this clonotype. The chain uses TRBV7-9 and TRBJ2-1; D is possibly TRBD2 (7 bases). CDR3 size: 14 residues. The V end was cut by 5 bases, the J end by 6 bases, with 14 bases between. Germline V gene sequence: CDR1 SEHNR, CDR2 FQNEAQ (reference sequence). The CDR3 loop is CASSLRGAPNEQFF. The CDR3 nucleotides are TGTGCCAGCAGCCTCCGGGGGGCCCCCAATGAGCAGTTCTTC.

This clonotype showed up just a few times. This chain links TRBV28 with TRBJ2-7; 7 nucleotides agree with TRBD2. In germline, CDR1 is MDHEN, CDR2 SYDVKM. The CDR3 has 15 residues. V lost 5 bases and J lost 1; bases outside the gene matches: 8. The CDR3 here is CASSPGGGGSYEQYF. The CDR3 DNA is TGTGCCAGCAGTCCCGGTGGGGGGGGGTCCTACGAGCAGTACTTC. Drawing the rest from reference TRBV28 and TRBJ2-7, the complete variable domain is DVKVTQSSRYLVKRTGEKVFLECVQDMDHENMFWYRQDPGLGLRLIYFSYDVKMKEKGDIPEGYSVSREKKERFSLILESASTNQTSMYLCASSPGGGGSYEQYFGPGTRLTVT.

This clonotype was seen at least ten times. The chain has TRBV5-1 and TRBJ2-1, with TRBD1 matching 8 bases. Germline V CDR1 and CDR2: SGHRS, YFSETQ. Losses at the gene ends were 0 bases for V and 2 bases for J; bases not matched to a gene: 7. CDR3 length: 17 amino acids. The CDR3 sequence is CASSLGFRGQTYNEQFF. The CDR3 nucleotides are TGCGCCAGCAGCTTGGGCTTCAGGGGGCAGACCTACAATGAGCAGTTCTTC. Supplemented by reference TRBV5-1 and TRBJ2-1, the full variable domain reads KAGVTQTPRYLIKTRGQQVTLSCSPISGHRSVSWYQQTPGQGLQFLFEYFSETQRNKGNFPGRFSGRQFSNSRSEMNVSTLELGDSALYLCASSLGFRGQTYNEQFFGPGTRLTVL.

The sample holds a few counts of this clonotype. This rearrangement joins TRBV6-5 to TRBJ1-1; 8 bases fit TRBD1. This CDR3 has 15 amino acids. CDR1 and CDR2 (germline): MNHEY, SVGAGI. Trimming took 2 bases from V and 5 from J; bases not matched to a gene: 7. The CDR3 DNA follows: TGTGCCAGCAGTTACCGGGACAGGCCCCTTACTGAAGCTTTCTTT. Its translation: CASSYRDRPLTEAFF.

This clonotype came up a few times. J is TRBJ2-1 and V is TRBV7-8; 9 bases fit TRBD1. Losses at the gene ends were 4 bases for V and 7 bases for J; bases not matched to a gene: 8. The CDR3 is made up of 15 amino acids. The germline gives CDR1 SGHVS, CDR2 FQNEAQ. CDR3 loop: CASSSTGTGWNEQFF. The CDR3 DNA is TGTGCCAGCAGCTCGACCGGGACAGGGTGGAATGAGCAGTTCTTC.

The chain carries TRBV18 and TRBJ1-6; D is unresolved. The CDR3 length is 14 residues. Trimming took off 3 bases at V and 6 bases at J, with 9 bases between the two ends. Germline CDR1 and CDR2: KGHSH and LQKENI. The CDR3 region is CASSPVDVNSPLHF. DNA for the CDR3: TGTGCCAGCTCACCGGTGGACGTTAATTCACCCCTCCACTTT.

The chain uses TRBV5-1 and TRBJ2-5; 9 nucleotides line up with TRBD1. V dropped 4 bases and J dropped 6; count of bases not matched to a gene: 10. Germline CDR1 and CDR2: SGHRS and YFSETQ. The CDR3 totals 15 residues. CDR3 nucleotide sequence: TGCGCCAGCAGCCCCGGGACAGGGAGCAGAAAGACCCAGTACTTC. This translates into CASSPGTGSRKTQYF.

J is TRBJ2-2 and V is TRBV5-4, with TRBD1 identical over 10 bases. V shed 4 bases, J shed 4 bases, and the junction held 7 bases outside the gene matches. The germline V gene has CDR1 SGHNT and CDR2 YYREEE (reference sequence). The CDR3 has 16 amino acids. The CDR3 protein is CASSPGTGVGTGELFF. DNA for the CDR3: TGTGCCAGCAGCCCGGGGACAGGGGTTGGCACCGGGGAGCTGTTTTTT.

V and J are TRBV4-3 and TRBJ1-4; TRBD1 matches at 9 bases. The CDR3 runs to 17 residues. V shed 3 bases, J shed 8 bases, and the junction held 13 bases outside the gene matches. CDR1 is LGHNA, CDR2 YSLEER, per germline. The CDR3 spells CASSHEWARTGAEKLFF. CDR3 DNA: TGCGCCAGCAGCCACGAATGGGCGCGGACAGGGGCCGAAAAACTGTTTTTT.

This clonotype appeared many times. The gene calls are TRBV5-1 and TRBJ1-6, with D unresolved. The germline V gene encodes CDR1 SGHRS and CDR2 YFSETQ. The CDR3 runs 13 residues. The V end lost 1 base, the J end lost 15 bases, and 14 bases lay between the germline ends. Here the CDR3 DNA reads TGCGCCAGCAGCTTGTCCGGGAAGTCCTTCCTCCACTTT. Its protein is CASSLSGKSFLHF.

This clonotype was recorded at least ten times. V is TRBV3-1 and J is TRBJ1-2; unclear D gene. The germline gives CDR1 LGHDT, CDR2 YNNKEL (reference sequence). The CDR3 totals 13 residues. Between the trimmed V and J ends, which lost 6 bases and 0 bases, there was a span of 8 bases. In DNA form, the CDR3 reads TGTGCCAGCAGTCCACTCACTAACTATGGCTACACCTTC. This codes for CASSPLTNYGYTF. The entire variable domain, with the rest obtained from reference TRBV3-1 and TRBJ1-2, is as follows: DTAVSQTPKYLVTQMGNDKSIKCEQNLGHDTMYWYKQDSKKFLKIMFSYNNKELIINETVPNRFSPKSPDKAHLNLHINSLELGDSAVYFCASSPLTNYGYTFGSGTRLTVV.

This clonotype was seen at least ten times. The V gene is TRBV11-2, the J gene TRBJ2-5; 10 nucleotides match TRBD2. CDR1 SGHAT and CDR2 FQNNGV come from the germline V gene. CDR3 length equals 18 residues. Germline trimming cut 1 base from V and 3 bases from J; bases unmatched to any gene: 11. In DNA form, the CDR3 reads TGTGCCAGCAGCTTAGTAGGAGTGCCAGCGGGGGGGGAAGAGACCCAGTACTTC. It specifies CASSLVGVPAGGEETQYF.

The J gene is TRBJ2-3, the V gene TRBV6-2 or TRBV6-3; D is possibly TRBD2 (6 bases). Germline lookup yields CDR1 MNHEY and CDR2 SVGEGT. The germline V and J ends were trimmed by 5 bases and 7 bases, with 16 bases remaining between them. The CDR3 sequence is 14 residues long. The CDR3 nucleotides read TGTGCCAGCAGTGTCTCGACTAGATCGCATACGCAGTATTTT. Encoded protein: CASSVSTRSHTQYF.

This chain links TRBV6-2 or TRBV6-3 with TRBJ2-7, with D uncertain. Trimming took 0 bases from V and 3 from J, leaving 12 bases between them. The CDR3 is 15 residues long. Germline loops: CDR1 MNHEY, CDR2 SVGEGT. CDR3 nucleotide sequence: TGTGCCAGCAGTTACTCGTCGGTCAGTCTCTACGAGCAGTACTTC. Translation: CASSYSSVSLYEQYF.